These 15 T cell receptor beta chains came from one sample sequenced in a study of CD8+ T cells in alopecia areata. TCR sequencing used cDNA made by reverse transcription of extracted RNA. Repertoires were generated with immunoSEQ multiplex PCR, while TCRdb's copy carries only in-frame clones and drops some. This sample carries more than 250,000 clones and no singletons, and more than 1% goes to the top ten. Cutaneous lymph node cells were pooled, and they were sorted using CD4, CD8alpha, NKG2D, NKG2ACE and other markers. Sequenced sample: CD4+ T cells sorted from a lymph node. The receptors come from a C3H/HeJ mouse with alopecia areata. MHC haplotype of the mouse line: H2-k.

Concerning this clone itself: Genes and germline come from the mouse. The read falls 4 residues short of the CDR3 end, and the missing part is taken from the germline J gene. The J gene is TRBJ2-2, the V gene TRBV13-1; a possible D gene is TRBD1 (5 bases). V was shortened by 5 bases and J by 0 bases, with 11 bases between the two germline ends. The germline V gene has CDR1 NSHNY and CDR2 SYGAGN. There are 15 residues in the CDR3. CDR3 DNA (partial): TGTGCCAGCAGACCTGACAGTGCAAACACCGGG. The encoded protein is CASRPDSANTG. The full CDR3 is CASRPDSANTGQLYF.

This clone was seen more than once but under ten times. The germline and genes are mouse ones. Coverage ceases 4 residues before the CDR3 finishes, and the germline J gene fills in the end. The sample holds other DNA sequences that translate to the same CDR3. V is TRBV5 and J is TRBJ1-2; 8 bases are shared with TRBD1. The germline CDR1 and CDR2 sequences are LGHNA and YNLKQL (reference sequence). The CDR3 totals 13 residues. The V gene end was trimmed by 4 bases and the J gene end by 3 bases; junction bases not matched to a gene: 1. CDR3 region: CASSPTGDSDYTF. The sequenced part of the CDR3 DNA is TGTGCCAGCAGCCCGACAGGGGACTCC.

There are a few counts of this clone. Gene names and germline match the mouse. The read ends 4 residues early relative to the CDR3; the germline J gene fills the gap. The same CDR3 arises from other DNA sequences in this sample as well. This chain connects TRBV19 to TRBJ2-7; tentatively, D is TRBD1 (6 bases). There are 14 residues in the CDR3. V was shortened by 3 bases and J by 0 bases, with 10 bases between the two germline ends. The V gene's germline CDR1 is FNHDT and CDR2 SITEND (reference sequence). The CDR3 reads CASSSRDISYEQYF. The covered CDR3 bases are TGTGCCAGCAGTAGCCGGGACATCTCCTAT. Full variable domain (rest looked up from reference TRBV19 and TRBJ2-7): GGIITQTPKFLIGQEGQKLTLKCQQNFNHDTMYWYRQDSGKGLRLIYYSITENDLQKGDLSEGYDASREKKSSFSLTVTSAQKNEMAVFLCASSSRDISYEQYFGPGTRLTVL.

Remarks on this clone: Here the gene names and germline are mouse. The read is 4 residues too short to cover the CDR3 end, so that end is filled in from the germline J gene. The chain recombines TRBV13-1 with TRBJ2-1; a weak D match, TRBD1 (6 bases). Germline values: CDR1 NSHNY, CDR2 SYGAGN. The ends were cut back, 3 bases at V and 6 bases at J, with 10 bases in the middle. This CDR3 contains 13 residues. CDR3 DNA (partial): TGTGCCAGCAGTGTAACACAGGGTGCT. This codes for CASSVTQGA. The whole CDR3 is CASSVTQGAEQFF.

This clone came up a few times. The gene names here belong to mouse. The CDR3 goes on 4 residues after the read ends, and that part is filled in from the germline J gene. J is TRBJ1-2 and V is TRBV13-2; no reliable D call. CDR3 size: 11 residues. Germline V gene lookup returns CDR1 NNHNN and CDR2 SYGAGS (reference sequence). Between the trimmed V and J ends, which lost 5 bases and 2 bases, there was a span of 4 bases. The part of the CDR3 DNA that was read is TGTGCCAGCGGAGGGAACTCC. Translation: CASGGNS. In full, the CDR3 reads CASGGNSDYTF.

As for this clone: Mouse names are used for the genes. The same CDR3 can be traced to other DNA sequences in this sample. CDR3 loop: CASSPDWGGYEQYF. The sequenced part of the CDR3 DNA is TGTGCCAGCAGCCCCGACTGGGGGGGGTAT. The rearrangement joins TRBV14 to TRBJ2-7, with 11 nucleotides matching TRBD2. The CDR3 extends 4 residues past the end of the read, so its final part is completed from the germline J gene. The CDR3 runs to 14 residues. Germline CDR1 is SGHDT and CDR2 is FRDEAV.

This clone was seen only a few times. Gene names and germline refer to mouse. Read coverage stops 4 residues before the CDR3 terminus; the germline J gene supplies the remainder. This chain uses TRBV13-3 with TRBJ2-7, with 8 bases aligning to TRBD1. V gave up 6 bases and J gave up 0 bases; unmatched junction bases: 8. Germline values: CDR1 NNHDY, CDR2 SYVADS. CDR3 length equals 15 residues. The part of the CDR3 DNA that was read is TGTGCCAGCAATCACCGGGACAGGAGCTCCTAT. It specifies CASNHRDRSSY. The CDR3, in full, reads CASNHRDRSSYEQYF.

This clone was counted only a few times. The gene names given are mouse names. The read stops 4 residues short of the end of the CDR3; the missing end is completed from the germline J gene. V gene TRBV13-3 combines with J gene TRBJ2-3; 9 positions match TRBD2. The germline V gene encodes CDR1 NNHDY and CDR2 SYVADS. The CDR3 totals 16 residues. Losses at the gene ends were 4 bases for V and 0 bases for J; bases not matched to a gene: 6. The CDR3 protein is CASSRRLGASAETLYF. Incomplete CDR3 DNA: TGTGCCAGCAGTCGTCGACTGGGGGCTAGTGCAGAA.

In its sample, this clone was seen many times. The germline and genes are mouse ones. Read sequence stops 4 residues before the CDR3 end, and the germline J gene provides the missing end. Additional DNA sequences in this sample encode the identical CDR3. This chain uses TRBV17 with TRBJ2-2; 7 nucleotides align to TRBD1. V shed 3 bases, J shed 2 bases, and the junction held 3 bases outside the gene matches. Germline assignment: CDR1 MNHDT and CDR2 YYDKIL. The CDR3 loop spans 15 amino acids. This CDR3 is CASSRGRGNTGQLYF. CDR3 DNA (partial): TGTGCTAGCAGTAGGGGCAGGGGGAACACCGGG.

This clone occurred a few times. The genes are named according to mouse. The CDR3 end is not reached by the read, which stops 4 residues before it; the germline J gene fills it in. Other DNA sequences of this sample code for an identical CDR3. This rearrangement joins TRBV13-3 to TRBJ2-7; 10 nucleotides align to TRBD1. The CDR3 runs to 13 residues. The germline V gene encodes CDR1 NNHDY and CDR2 SYVADS. Trimming at V came to 4 bases and at J to 3 bases, leaving 1 base not matched to a gene. The DNA read from the CDR3 is TGTGCCAGCAGTAGGGACAGGGGCTAT. Its translation: CASSRDRGY. The full CDR3 protein reads CASSRDRGYEQYF.

This clone showed up just a few times. Gene and germline names: mouse. The read is 4 residues too short to cover the CDR3 end, so that end is filled in from the germline J gene. This rearrangement joins TRBV5 to TRBJ2-3; 9 bases match TRBD1. With 4 bases clipped from V and 0 bases from J, the junction kept 8 bases outside the gene matches. The germline gives CDR1 LGHNA, CDR2 YNLKQL (reference sequence). The CDR3 runs 17 residues. Here the CDR3 reads CASSPHRGQGSAETLYF. The CDR3 bases that were read are TGTGCCAGCAGCCCCCACAGGGGGCAGGGTAGTGCAGAA.

In its sample, this clone was seen a few times. Gene names and germline refer to mouse. The CDR3 DNA, read in part, is TGTGCCAGCGGTGATGTGGGGGGCTATGCT. Its protein is CASGDVGGYA. The full CDR3 sequence reads CASGDVGGYAEQFF. The chain links TRBV13-2 to TRBJ2-1; 7 nucleotides align to TRBD2. The CDR3 is cut off 4 residues early in the read; its end comes from the germline J gene. CDR3 length: 14 residues. Trimming removed 0 bases from V and 3 bases from J; junction bases left unmatched: 0. Germline V gene lookup returns CDR1 NNHNN and CDR2 SYGAGS (reference sequence).

This clone came up a few times. Gene names are the mouse ones. The read ends 4 residues early relative to the CDR3; the germline J gene fills the gap. The same CDR3 also results from other DNA sequences found in this sample. The V call is TRBV13-2, the J call TRBJ2-3; 8 bases agree with TRBD2. This CDR3 is 16 amino acids long. Germline V gives CDR1 NNHNN, CDR2 SYGAGS (reference sequence). The ends lost 0 bases at V and 0 bases at J; junction bases unmatched: 3. Incomplete CDR3 DNA: TGTGCCAGCGGTGATGCACTGGGGGCTAGTGCAGAA. Amino acids: CASGDALGASAE. In full, the CDR3 reads CASGDALGASAETLYF.

About this clone: The germline and genes are mouse ones. The read terminates 4 residues before the CDR3 end, so the remaining end is supplied by the germline J gene. This sequence joins TRBV13-3 and TRBJ1-1, with 10 bases aligning to TRBD1. J was trimmed by 1 base and V by 0 bases; bases with no gene match: 0. Germline V gene sequence: CDR1 NNHDY, CDR2 SYVADS. This CDR3 region has 15 residues. This CDR3 is CASSDGDRGNTEVFF. The sequenced part of the CDR3 DNA is TGTGCCAGCAGTGATGGGGACAGGGGAAACACA.

This clone occurred a few times. Gene names follow the mouse nomenclature. The read gets to within 4 residues of the CDR3 end, and the germline J gene fills in the rest. Different DNA sequences within this sample yield the same CDR3. The chain is built from TRBV13-1 and TRBJ2-1, with 8 bases fitting TRBD2. The V gene's germline CDR1 is NSHNY and CDR2 SYGAGN. This CDR3 contains 14 residues. The trim removed 3 bases at V and 2 bases at J, leaving 1 base unmatched. The CDR3 bases that were read are TGTGCCAGCAGTGTTGGGGGGGACTATGCT. Protein: CASSVGGDYA. The whole CDR3 region reads CASSVGGDYAEQFF.